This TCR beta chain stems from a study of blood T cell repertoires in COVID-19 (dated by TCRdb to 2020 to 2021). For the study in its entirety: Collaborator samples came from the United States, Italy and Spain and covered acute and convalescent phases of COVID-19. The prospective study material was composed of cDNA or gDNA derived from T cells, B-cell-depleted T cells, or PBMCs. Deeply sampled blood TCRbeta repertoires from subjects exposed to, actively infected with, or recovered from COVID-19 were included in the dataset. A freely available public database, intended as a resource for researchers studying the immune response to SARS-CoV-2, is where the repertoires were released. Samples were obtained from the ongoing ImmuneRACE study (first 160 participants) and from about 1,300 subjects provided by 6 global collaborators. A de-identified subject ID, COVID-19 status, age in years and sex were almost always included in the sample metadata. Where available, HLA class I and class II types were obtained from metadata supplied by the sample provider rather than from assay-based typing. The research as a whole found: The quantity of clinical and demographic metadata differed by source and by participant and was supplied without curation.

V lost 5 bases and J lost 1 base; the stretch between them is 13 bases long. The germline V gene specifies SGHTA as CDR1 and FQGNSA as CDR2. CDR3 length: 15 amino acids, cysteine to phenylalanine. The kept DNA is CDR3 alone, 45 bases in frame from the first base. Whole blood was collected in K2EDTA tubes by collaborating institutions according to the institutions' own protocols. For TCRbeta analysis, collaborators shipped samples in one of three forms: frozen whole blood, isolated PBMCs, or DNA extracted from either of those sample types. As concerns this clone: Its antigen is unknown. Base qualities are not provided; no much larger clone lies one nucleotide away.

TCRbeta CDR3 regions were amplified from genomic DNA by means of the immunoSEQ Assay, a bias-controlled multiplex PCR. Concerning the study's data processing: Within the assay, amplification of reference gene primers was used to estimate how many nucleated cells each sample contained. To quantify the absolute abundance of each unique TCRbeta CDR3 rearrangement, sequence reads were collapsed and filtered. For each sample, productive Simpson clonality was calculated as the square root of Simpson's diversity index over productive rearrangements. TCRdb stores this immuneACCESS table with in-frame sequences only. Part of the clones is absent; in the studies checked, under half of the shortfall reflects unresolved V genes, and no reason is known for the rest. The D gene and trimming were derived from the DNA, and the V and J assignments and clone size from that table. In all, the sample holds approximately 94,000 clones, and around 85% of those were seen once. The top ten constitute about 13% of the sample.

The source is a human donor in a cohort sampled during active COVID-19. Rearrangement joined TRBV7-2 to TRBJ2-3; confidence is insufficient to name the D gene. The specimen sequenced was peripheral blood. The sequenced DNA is TGTGCCAGCAGCCTTAACTTGGTGCGCACAGATACGCAGTATTTT. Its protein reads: CASSLNLVRTDTQYF.